Shown below are 11 T cell receptor beta chains from a single sample sequenced in a study of technical replicates of blood from several donors (dated by TCRdb to 2015 to 2018). Receptors were amplified or captured by the immunoSEQ multiplex PCR assay. Drawn from immuneACCESS, this table holds only the in-frame rearrangements with V and J called that TCRdb kept. Clones are partly lost; checked studies trace under half to an unresolved V gene and leave the rest unexplained. This sample comprises about 88,000 clones, 95% of them detected only once. Jointly, the top ten make up 0.3% to 0.35% of the sample. The sequencing sample was made of T cells isolated from PBMCs. Receptors were obtained from a human donor in good health.

The chain is built from TRBV15 and TRBJ1-1, with D unclear. This CDR3 region has 15 residues. Germline CDR1 LNHNV, CDR2 YYDKDF (reference sequence). The V end lost 0 bases, the J end lost 0 bases, and 8 bases lay between the germline ends. This CDR3 is CATSRDISMNTEAFF. The CDR3 DNA sequence: TGTGCCACCAGCAGAGACATATCTATGAACACTGAAGCTTTCTTT.

This chain joins TRBV7-3 and TRBJ2-1; 10 nucleotides match TRBD1. Germline V lookup: CDR1 SGHTA, CDR2 FQGTGA. Trimming took 5 bases from V and 9 from J; bases not matched to a gene: 13. This CDR3 contains 16 residues. The CDR3 bases are TGTGCCAGCAGCCAAACCGGGACAGGGGTAAACGGTGAGCAGTTCTTC. Protein sequence: CASSQTGTGVNGEQFF.

This chain connects TRBV4-1 to TRBJ2-7; 8 bases map to TRBD2. The CDR3 loop spans 15 amino acids. J lost 4 bases, V lost 2 bases, and 7 bases had no gene match. CDR1 is MGHRA, CDR2 YSYEKL, per germline. CDR3 in DNA: TGCGCCAGCAGCCAACACGGGACTAGTGGGTACGAGCAGTACTTC. The encoded protein is CASSQHGTSGYEQYF.

The chain couples TRBV4-1 to TRBJ2-3; D is perhaps TRBD2 (6 bases). V was trimmed by 0 bases and J by 2 bases, leaving 9 bases between them. This CDR3 region has 15 residues. Germline V lookup: CDR1 MGHRA, CDR2 YSYEKL. The CDR3 loop reads CASSQELAYTDTQYF. CDR3 nucleotides: TGCGCCAGCAGCCAAGAGCTAGCGTACACAGATACGCAGTATTTT.

The chain recombines TRBV29-1 with TRBJ1-1, with 7 bases aligning to TRBD1. The V and J ends lost 6 bases and 0 bases, in that order; junction bases with no gene match: 4. The CDR3 totals 13 residues. Germline V gene lookup returns CDR1 SQVTM and CDR2 ANQGSEA. CDR3 protein: CSVPQGMNTEAFF. For the CDR3, the DNA is TGCAGCGTCCCACAGGGGATGAACACTGAAGCTTTCTTT. Using reference TRBV29-1 and TRBJ1-1 for the parts outside the CDR3, the full variable domain is SAVISQKPSRDICQRGTSLTIQCQVDSQVTMMFWYRQQPGQSLTLIATANQGSEATYESGFVIDKFPISRPNLTFSTLTVSNMSPEDSSIYLCSVPQGMNTEAFFGQGTRLTVV.

The genes are TRBV5-4 and TRBJ2-6; no clear D gene. The CDR3 sequence is 15 residues long. Germline CDR1 and CDR2: SGHNT and YYREEE (reference sequence). The ends were cut back, 2 bases at V and 0 bases at J, with 6 bases in the middle. The CDR3 DNA reads TGTGCCAGCAGCTTAATGGCCTCTGGGGCCAACGTCCTGACTTTC. As protein: CASSLMASGANVLTF. Supplemented by reference TRBV5-4 and TRBJ2-6, the full variable domain reads ETGVTQSPTHLIKTRGQQVTLRCSSQSGHNTVSWYQQALGQGPQFIFQYYREEENGRGNFPPRFSGLQFPNYSSELNVNALELDDSALYLCASSLMASGANVLTFGAGSRLTVL.

This clone showed up just once. V usage is TRBV20-1 and J usage is TRBJ2-7; TRBD2 is a possible D gene (5 bases). V lost 2 bases and J 7 bases, leaving 9 bases between the germline ends. The CDR3 loop spans 11 amino acids. Germline lookup yields CDR1 DFQATT and CDR2 SNEGSKA (reference sequence). CDR3 sequence reads: CSARKEGEQYF. CDR3 in DNA: TGCAGTGCTAGAAAAGAGGGAGAGCAGTACTTC.

The V call is TRBV5-1, the J call TRBJ2-1; TRBD2 agrees at 8 bases. Trimming removed 6 bases from V and 9 bases from J; junction bases left unmatched: 11. The CDR3 length is 14 residues. Germline CDR1 SGHRS, CDR2 YFSETQ. The CDR3 sequence: CASMSQREWREQFF. Written as DNA, the CDR3 is TGCGCCAGCATGTCTCAGCGGGAGTGGCGTGAGCAGTTCTTC.

The chain recombines TRBV9 with TRBJ2-1, with a possible D match to TRBD2 (5 bases). Trimming took 0 bases from V and 0 from J, leaving 13 bases between them. Germline assignment: CDR1 SGDLS and CDR2 YYNGEE. The CDR3 has 17 residues. The CDR3 spells CASSVGSGPSSYNEQFF. In DNA form, the CDR3 reads TGTGCCAGCAGCGTAGGGAGCGGCCCTAGCTCCTACAATGAGCAGTTCTTC.

This sequence joins TRBV20-1 and TRBJ1-2, with TRBD1 as a possible D gene (5 bases). Germline lookup yields CDR1 DFQATT and CDR2 SNEGSKA (reference sequence). Trimming took off 6 bases at V and 3 bases at J, with 8 bases between the two ends. The CDR3 has 11 residues. CDR3 nucleotide sequence: TGCAGTGCCCAGGGTGACTATGGCTACACCTTC. Translated, it gives CSAQGDYGYTF.

The rearrangement uses TRBV19 and TRBJ1-1, with D maybe TRBD1 (5 bases). V was pared by 1 base and J by 7 bases, with 10 bases between. CDR1 is LNHDA and CDR2 is SQIVND in the germline V gene (reference sequence). This CDR3 spans 13 amino acids. CDR3 in amino acids: CASSIGQIFEAFF. In DNA form, the CDR3 reads TGTGCCAGTAGTATAGGACAGATTTTTGAAGCTTTCTTT.